This T cell receptor beta chain was recorded in a study of blood T cell repertoires in COVID-19. The wider study: There were acute and convalescent COVID-19 samples, and they came from the United States, Italy and Spain. PBMCs, B-cell-depleted T cells, or T cells were the source of the cDNA or gDNA that made up the material.

Per the original methods: Counts of nucleated cells, estimated from reference gene primer amplification, were obtained. Clones were sequenced by immunoSEQ multiplex PCR, and TCRdb holds only the in-frame ones, with some missing. V, J and clone size reflect that table, while D and trimming were determined from the DNA. This sample carries over 200,000 clones, about nine tenths of them seen once, and the ten largest clones take 4% to 6%. This clone was found a few times. This sequence originates from a woman aged 40 to 50 with acute or convalescent COVID-19. The sample was peripheral blood.

The chain's CDR3 is CASHLFGETEAFF. CDR3 coding DNA: TGTGCCAGCCACCTCTTTGGGGAGACTGAAGCTTTCTTT. The chain is built from TRBV6-5 and TRBJ1-1; D gene ambiguous. The germline V gene encodes CDR1 MNHEY and CDR2 SVGAGI. CDR3 length: 13 residues. The germline V and J ends were trimmed by 8 bases and 5 bases, with 15 bases remaining between them.